This T cell receptor (beta chain) is drawn from a study of T cells in Graves' hyperthyroidism and ophthalmopathy. It was RNA transcripts that yielded the amplified TCR beta CDR3 regions. The study used the HTBI primer set for a first-round RT-PCR of the TCR CDR3. TCRdb re-called the multiplex PCR reads with MiXCR, one entry per CDR3 protein. The sample lists some 270,000 distinct CDR3 sequences; roughly an eighth were seen once. This CDR3 is 12 amino acids long. In germline, CDR1 is SGDLS, CDR2 YYNGEE. Trimming left V 0 bases short and J 7 bases short, with 7 bases between. About this clonotype itself: Antigen: not known.

Findings and caveats of the study: Within blood appeared most thyroid clonotypes that had expanded above 0.001. The model anticipated ophthalmopathy a median about 7.1 months pre-onset.

Thyroid ultrasound, orbital computed tomography, clinical symptoms, and serum thyroxine and TRAb underpinned diagnoses. Sample: blood. The V call is TRBV9, the J call TRBJ1-1, with D maybe TRBD1 (5 bases). This receptor was identified in a middle-aged woman with Graves' hyperthyroidism. The CDR3 DNA reads TGTGCCAGCAGCGTAGGGGGGGGTGAAGCTTTCTTT. Protein product: CASSVGGGEAFF.